The 30 T cell receptor beta chains below were found in one sample sequenced in a study of T cells in Graves' hyperthyroidism and ophthalmopathy. The source material, RNA transcripts, was used to amplify TCR beta CDR3 regions. An initial round of RT-PCR targeting the TCR CDR3 relied on the HTBI primer set. TCRdb called the multiplex PCR reads again in MiXCR, with one record for every CDR3 protein. The sample consists of about 640,000 distinct CDR3 sequences, under 25% of them appearing once. The sequenced material came from blood. These receptors were obtained from a man aged 25 to 45 with Graves' ophthalmopathy.

Many counts were recorded for this clonotype. The chain uses TRBV11-2 and TRBJ2-1; D call uncertain. Trimming pared 1 base from V and 2 bases from J, leaving 3 bases between. The CDR3 has 13 residues. CDR1 is SGHAT, CDR2 FQNNGV, per germline. CDR3 region: CASSLVTYNEQFF. The CDR3 DNA reads TGTGCCAGCAGCTTAGTGACCTACAATGAGCAGTTCTTC.

The V gene is TRBV28, the J gene TRBJ1-5, with 8 bases fitting TRBD1. Germline trimming cut 2 bases from V and 7 bases from J; bases unmatched to any gene: 10. This CDR3 is built from 16 residues. CDR1 is MDHEN and CDR2 is SYDVKM in the germline V gene. The DNA for the CDR3 is TGTGCCAGCAGTTTAGGGGAGGACAGGGTTCAGCAGCCCCAGCATTTT. Amino acid sequence: CASSLGEDRVQQPQHF.

This clonotype showed up just a few times. The rearrangement uses TRBV11-2 and TRBJ2-5; the D call may be TRBD1 or TRBD2 (5 bases each). There are 17 residues in the CDR3. The germline V gene has CDR1 SGHAT and CDR2 FQNNGV. The ends were cut back, 0 bases at V and 9 bases at J, with 23 bases in the middle. For the CDR3, the DNA is TGTGCCAGCAGCTTAGAATGGGGGATTTCATCTCAATGGGCCCAGTACTTC. It translates to CASSLEWGISSQWAQYF.

This clonotype has a handful of counts. The V gene is TRBV6-5, the J gene TRBJ1-1, with no clear D. The CDR3 has 15 amino acids. With 0 bases removed from V and 2 bases from J, the gap between germline ends came to 10 bases. The germline gives CDR1 MNHEY, CDR2 SVGAGI. The DNA for the CDR3 is TGTGCCAGCAGTTACTCGAGACGGGATAACACTGAAGCTTTCTTT. Protein sequence: CASSYSRRDNTEAFF.

This clonotype was counted a few times. The V call is TRBV11-2, the J call TRBJ2-1; 10 nucleotides match TRBD1. Germline V gives CDR1 SGHAT, CDR2 FQNNGV. The length of the CDR3 is 15 residues. Losses at the gene ends were 3 bases for V and 4 bases for J; bases not matched to a gene: 3. The DNA of the CDR3 is TGTGCCAGCAGCTTCGGGACAGGGGTTTACAATGAGCAGTTCTTC. The encoded protein is CASSFGTGVYNEQFF.

This clonotype came up many times. This chain joins TRBV11-2 and TRBJ2-2; possibly TRBD1 for D (6 bases). The V gene lost 6 bases and the J gene lost 7 bases, with 18 bases spanning the gap. This CDR3 is built from 15 residues. Germline CDR1 SGHAT, CDR2 FQNNGV. The CDR3 nucleotides are TGTGCCAGCAGGAGGGGTGCAGGGGTCGGCGGGGAGCTGTTTTTT. This codes for CASRRGAGVGGELFF.

This clonotype was seen only a few times. The chain combines TRBV2 with TRBJ1-1; perhaps TRBD1 as D (5 bases). In germline, CDR1 is SNHLY, CDR2 FYNNEI. CDR3 length equals 13 residues. Trimming took off 7 bases at V and 7 bases at J, with 16 bases between the two ends. CDR3 coding DNA: TGTGCCAGCACCGCCGAACAGGAGGGTGAAGCTTTCTTT. Protein product: CASTAEQEGEAFF.

The chain links TRBV29-1 to TRBJ2-2; 7 bases are shared with TRBD2. V trimming: 7 bases; J trimming: 5 bases; junction bases outside the gene matches: 4. Germline CDR1 SQVTM, CDR2 ANQGSEA. The CDR3 loop spans 12 amino acids. The CDR3 DNA sequence: TGCAGCGGGGGAGGGTCGACCGGGGAGCTGTTTTTT. Its translation is CSGGGSTGELFF.

This clonotype was seen more than once but under ten times. The chain couples TRBV7-3 to TRBJ2-2; D possibly corresponds to TRBD1 (5 bases). V was cut by 4 bases and J by 6 bases, with 9 bases left in between. The V gene's germline CDR1 is SGHTA and CDR2 FQGTGA. The CDR3 is 13 amino acids. The CDR3 protein is CASSSGASGELFF. In DNA, the CDR3 is TGTGCCAGCAGCTCTGGGGCGTCCGGGGAGCTGTTTTTT.

This clonotype was found many times. The rearrangement uses TRBV28 and TRBJ2-1, with 12 positions matching TRBD2. CDR1 and CDR2 (germline): MDHEN, SYDVKM. The trim removed 5 bases at V and 7 bases at J, leaving 9 bases unmatched. CDR3 length: 16 amino acids. The CDR3 reads CASSPRTSGIRNEQFF. The CDR3 DNA is TGTGCCAGCAGTCCCCGGACTAGCGGGATCAGGAATGAGCAGTTCTTC.

The J gene is TRBJ1-4, the V gene TRBV7-9; maybe TRBD1 (6 bases). The CDR3 totals 14 residues. CDR1 SEHNR and CDR2 FQNEAQ come from the germline V gene (reference sequence). The V gene lost 8 bases and the J gene lost 5 bases, with 15 bases spanning the gap. The CDR3 DNA reads as TGTGCCAGCGCAATCGGCAGGGGAAATGAAAAACTGTTTTTT. Translation: CASAIGRGNEKLFF.

This clonotype was counted only a few times. V usage is TRBV10-3 and J usage is TRBJ1-3; D unclear. Germline V gives CDR1 ENHRY, CDR2 SYGVKD. V was clipped by 1 base and J by 1 base, with 5 bases between them. The CDR3 spans 14 residues. Written as DNA, the CDR3 is TGTGCCATCAGTGAGTACGGGTCTGGAAACACCATATATTTT. Protein sequence: CAISEYGSGNTIYF.

This clonotype was found a few times. The chain uses TRBV29-1 and TRBJ2-1; TRBD2 matches 11 bases. V was clipped by 6 bases and J by 8 bases; unmatched bases: 15. The CDR3 spans 16 residues. Germline V gives CDR1 SQVTM, CDR2 ANQGSEA. The CDR3 DNA reads as TGCAGCGTCCCCTATCTAACTAGCGGGAGTTTCGATGAGCAGTTCTTC. Its translation: CSVPYLTSGSFDEQFF.

The chain carries TRBV10-3 and TRBJ1-6; D not resolved. Deletions cut 2 bases from V and 6 bases from J, with 14 bases between. This CDR3 has 16 amino acids. CDR1 is ENHRY and CDR2 is SYGVKD in the germline V gene. CDR3 protein: CAISEEGRPGNSPLHF. The CDR3 region has the DNA TGTGCCATCAGTGAGGAGGGCCGCCCGGGTAATTCACCCCTCCACTTT.

This clonotype was observed a handful of times. V usage is TRBV5-1 and J usage is TRBJ2-7, with D perhaps being TRBD1 or TRBD2 (6 bases each). CDR1 is SGHRS, CDR2 YFSETQ, per germline. V was trimmed by 5 bases and J by 5 bases, leaving 11 bases between them. The CDR3 sequence is 12 residues long. This CDR3 is CASRGGHDEQYF. As DNA, the CDR3 is TGCGCCAGCAGGGGGGGCCACGACGAGCAGTACTTC.

This clonotype has a count of ten or more. The rearrangement links TRBV20-1 to TRBJ2-5; TRBD2 matches 15 bases. V shed 8 bases and J 7 bases; nucleotides not matched to a gene: 8. The germline CDR1 and CDR2 sequences are DFQATT and SNEGSKA (reference sequence). This CDR3 has 14 amino acids. The DNA of the CDR3 is TGCAGTCCGCGGACTAGCGGGAGGGGCGGGACCCAGTACTTC. Its protein product is CSPRTSGRGGTQYF.

This clonotype was counted a few times. The V and J genes are TRBV10-3 and TRBJ2-3; D is ambiguous. This CDR3 comprises 12 residues. CDR1 is ENHRY and CDR2 is SYGVKD in the germline V gene. Trimming took off 4 bases at V and 2 bases at J, with 4 bases between the two ends. The CDR3: CAISGYTDTQYF. CDR3 DNA: TGTGCCATCAGTGGCTACACAGATACGCAGTATTTT.

The sample holds a few counts of this clonotype. The V gene is TRBV6-1, the J gene TRBJ2-1; weak D call: TRBD1 (7 bases). The germline V gene encodes CDR1 MNHNS and CDR2 SASEGT. This CDR3 has 17 amino acids. V lost 1 base and J lost 3, with 16 bases in between. For the CDR3, the DNA is TGTGCCAGCAGTGAAGGCCCAGGGGGGTCGATCTACAATGAGCAGTTCTTC. Protein: CASSEGPGGSIYNEQFF.

The chain has TRBV19 and TRBJ1-1, with TRBD1 matching 8 bases. Unmatched junction bases numbered 6, after V lost 9 bases and J lost 6 bases. The V gene's germline CDR1 is LNHDA and CDR2 SQIVND (reference sequence). The CDR3 has 12 residues. Here the CDR3 DNA reads TGTGCCAGGGACAGGGTAGTCTCTGAAGCTTTCTTT. It encodes CARDRVVSEAFF.

Ten or more counts support this clonotype. This chain uses TRBV20-1 with TRBJ1-6; 11 bases line up with TRBD1. CDR3 size: 15 residues. The trim removed 6 bases at V and 4 bases at J, leaving 5 bases unmatched. From germline, CDR1 is DFQATT and CDR2 SNEGSKA (reference sequence). In DNA form, the CDR3 reads TGCAGTGCCACCGGGACAGGGGGATATAATTCACCCCTCCACTTT. Amino acid sequence: CSATGTGGYNSPLHF.

This clonotype has a count of ten or more. CDR3 sequence reads: CASRPAGTSGVNEQFF. CDR3 sequence (DNA): TGTGCCAGCAGACCTGCCGGGACTAGCGGGGTTAATGAGCAGTTCTTC. The J gene is TRBJ2-1, the V gene TRBV27; 13 nucleotides agree with TRBD2. Germline loops: CDR1 MNHEY, CDR2 SMNVEV (reference sequence). V shed 6 bases, J shed 7 bases, and the junction held 9 bases outside the gene matches. The CDR3 totals 16 residues.

Remarks on this clonotype: This may be a read error: a much more frequent sequence differs by one nucleotide. The gene calls are TRBV7-8 and TRBJ1-1; 7 nucleotides line up with TRBD1. The CDR3 covers 15 residues. J gave up 5 bases and V 5 bases, and 11 bases lay outside the gene matches. Germline CDR1 reads SGHVS; CDR2 reads FQNEAQ. The CDR3: CASSIGAGGSTEAFF. The CDR3 DNA follows: TGTGCCAGCAGCATAGGGGCAGGGGGGAGTACTGAAGCTTTCTTT.

This clonotype was picked up many times. The CDR3 is CASSFRLGEDYEQYF. CDR3 coding DNA: TGTGCCAGCAGCTTCCGATTGGGGGAGGACTACGAGCAGTACTTC. The V call is TRBV11-2, the J call TRBJ2-7; D is perhaps TRBD2 (6 bases). The germline CDR1 and CDR2 sequences are SGHAT and FQNNGV. The CDR3 runs 15 residues. V lost 3 bases, J lost 3 bases, and 15 bases lay in between.

In regard to this clonotype: Relative to the germline gene, one junction end is altered; a read error may explain this. This chain joins TRBV18 and TRBJ2-7; perhaps TRBD1 as D (6 bases). The CDR3 totals 14 residues. Germline V gives CDR1 KGHSH, CDR2 LQKENI. This CDR3 is CASSPLQGPYERYF. As DNA, the CDR3 is TGTGCCAGCTCACCCCTACAGGGTCCCTACGAGCGGTACTTC.

The V call is TRBV10-2, the J call TRBJ2-5, with 8 bases aligning to TRBD2. Per the germline V gene, CDR1 is WSHSY and CDR2 is SAAADI. The V segment lost 7 bases and the J segment 2 bases; nucleotides outside the gene matches: 6. The CDR3 runs to 14 residues. Written as DNA, the CDR3 is TGCGCCAGCAAAGGCGGGAGGTTTCAAGAGACCCAGTACTTC. Translating it yields CASKGGRFQETQYF.

This clonotype has a count of ten or more. The chain recombines TRBV28 with TRBJ1-2; 9 nucleotides line up with TRBD1. V lost 4 bases to trimming and J lost 4 bases; unmatched junction nucleotides: 1. The CDR3 consists of 13 residues. Germline-derived CDR1 and CDR2 are MDHEN and SYDVKM. The CDR3 loop reads CASSYRGPYGYTF. Written as DNA, the CDR3 is TGTGCCAGCAGTTACAGGGGGCCCTATGGCTACACCTTC.

This clonotype occurred a few times. J is TRBJ1-5 and V is TRBV12-3 or TRBV12-4; possibly TRBD1 for D (5 bases). V shed 3 bases and J shed 1 base, with 13 bases lying between them. The CDR3 has 16 amino acids. Here the CDR3 DNA reads TGTGCCAGCAGTTTTCGAGCGGGGGTGAGCAATCAGCCCCAGCATTTT. Translated, it gives CASSFRAGVSNQPQHF.

The rearrangement uses TRBV28 and TRBJ1-2; D unclear. Trimming pared 4 bases from V and 3 bases from J, leaving 12 bases between. Germline V gene data show CDR1 as MDHEN and CDR2 as SYDVKM. The CDR3 has 14 residues. CDR3 region: CASSSPEGYYGYTF. In DNA form, the CDR3 reads TGTGCCAGCAGTTCTCCAGAGGGTTACTATGGCTACACCTTC.

This clonotype was observed a handful of times. V and J are TRBV3-1 and TRBJ2-1, with no clear D. Germline V gene data show CDR1 as LGHDT and CDR2 as YNNKEL (reference sequence). The CDR3 runs to 15 residues. V lost 0 bases to trimming and J lost 5 bases, with 11 bases between them. DNA of the CDR3: TGTGCCAGCAGCCAAGACCGGGCCAAGAACAATGAGCAGTTCTTC. It is translated as CASSQDRAKNNEQFF.

This clonotype appeared many times. The chain combines TRBV5-1 with TRBJ1-2; TRBD1 agrees at 7 bases. Germline V gene data show CDR1 as SGHRS and CDR2 as YFSETQ. The CDR3 is 13 amino acids. The V gene end was trimmed by 3 bases and the J gene end by 6 bases; junction bases not matched to a gene: 5. The CDR3 nucleotides are TGCGCCAGCAGCTCGACAGGGAACGATGGCTACACCTTC. Translation: CASSSTGNDGYTF.